A single sample gave rise to the 27 T cell receptor beta chains below, sequenced in a study of cytomegalovirus exposure and HLA in healthy donors (dated by TCRdb to 2015 to 2018). Libraries were prepared through the immunoSEQ multiplex PCR assay. TCRdb stores this immuneACCESS table with in-frame sequences only. Part of the clones is absent; in the studies checked, under half of the shortfall reflects unresolved V genes, and no reason is known for the rest. Counted in this sample were 350,000 or so clones; 86% of them appeared once. Jointly, the top ten make up 0.84% of the sample. The source material was PBMCs. Receptor source: a woman under 30 in good health and CMV-seronegative.

The CDR3 loop reads CASSGKTGGVDEKLFF. CDR3 bases: TGTGCCAGTAGTGGAAAGACAGGGGGCGTGGATGAAAAACTGTTTTTT. The chain is built from TRBV19 and TRBJ1-4, with 10 bases lining up with TRBD1. In germline, CDR1 is LNHDA, CDR2 SQIVND (reference sequence). This CDR3 region has 16 residues. J was trimmed by 6 bases and V by 5 bases; bases with no gene match: 9. Complete variable domain (other parts from reference TRBV19 and TRBJ1-4): DGGITQSPKYLFRKEGQNVTLSCEQNLNHDAMYWYRQDPGQGLRLIYYSQIVNDFQKGDIAEGYSVSREKKESFPLTVTSAQKNPTAFYLCASSGKTGGVDEKLFFGSGTQLSVL.

The genes are TRBV6-6 and TRBJ1-5, with a possible D match to TRBD1 (5 bases). Germline CDR1 reads MNHNY; CDR2 reads SVGAGI (reference sequence). This CDR3 contains 13 residues. The ends were cut back, 0 bases at V and 5 bases at J, with 5 bases in the middle. The CDR3 reads CASSYSGHQPQHF. The CDR3 nucleotides read TGTGCCAGCAGTTACTCGGGGCATCAGCCCCAGCATTTT.

The rearrangement uses TRBV10-3 and TRBJ1-2, with D hard to call. The germline CDR1 and CDR2 sequences are ENHRY and SYGVKD. This CDR3 has 13 amino acids. Trimming stripped 3 bases from V and 2 bases from J, with 7 bases between. DNA for the CDR3: TGTGCCATCAGTGAAAACGGGAACTATGGCTACACCTTC. Translating it yields CAISENGNYGYTF.

CDR3 DNA sequence: TGTGCCAGCAGTTCGGGGAGTCAGCCCCAGCATTTT. It specifies CASSSGSQPQHF. This chain links TRBV27 with TRBJ1-5; the D is unclear. V lost 4 bases to trimming and J lost 6 bases, with 7 bases between them. The CDR3 contains 12 residues. Germline V gene data show CDR1 as MNHEY and CDR2 as SMNVEV (reference sequence).

V usage is TRBV25-1 and J usage is TRBJ1-2; tentative D call: TRBD1 (5 bases). The CDR3 runs 15 residues. CDR1 MGHDK and CDR2 SYGVNS come from the germline V gene. Deletions cut 1 base from V and 2 bases from J, with 11 bases between. CDR3 amino acids: CASSEFWGGNYGYTF. CDR3 sequence (DNA): TGTGCCAGCAGTGAATTCTGGGGGGGGAACTATGGCTACACCTTC.

DNA of the CDR3: TGTGCCAGCAGCTCCGACAGGGCCAGGGAGACCCAGTACTTC. Translation: CASSSDRARETQYF. V gene TRBV7-9 combines with J gene TRBJ2-5, with 7 bases matching TRBD1. The V gene's germline CDR1 is SEHNR and CDR2 FQNEAQ (reference sequence). The ends lost 4 bases at V and 5 bases at J; junction bases unmatched: 7. The CDR3 totals 14 residues.

The chain has TRBV5-4 and TRBJ2-7; 11 positions agree with TRBD1. The CDR3 totals 14 residues. Germline values: CDR1 SGHNT, CDR2 YYREEE (reference sequence). Trimming removed 6 bases from V and 2 bases from J; junction bases left unmatched: 4. The CDR3 spells CASNGQGATYEQYF. The CDR3, as DNA: TGTGCCAGCAACGGACAGGGGGCAACCTACGAGCAGTACTTC.

The chain recombines TRBV29-1 with TRBJ2-7; D might be TRBD2 (5 bases). V lost 1 base and J lost 3, with 7 bases in between. The germline V gene encodes CDR1 SQVTM and CDR2 ANQGSEA. This CDR3 region has 12 residues. CDR3 sequence (DNA): TGCAGCGTTGAAGGAAGCGGCTACGAGCAGTACTTC. Translation gives CSVEGSGYEQYF.

The count of this clone is one. The V and J genes are TRBV15 and TRBJ2-7; the match to TRBD2 covers 9 bases. The CDR3 contains 14 residues. V gave up 5 bases and J gave up 6 bases; unmatched junction bases: 8. Germline assignment: CDR1 LNHNV and CDR2 YYDKDF (reference sequence). Here the CDR3 reads CATSGGRARREQYF. Here the CDR3 DNA reads TGTGCCACCAGCGGCGGGAGGGCCCGTCGCGAGCAGTACTTC.

The chain employs TRBV7-9 and TRBJ2-5; D unresolved. Trimming removed 2 bases from V and 0 bases from J, with 4 bases in between. The CDR3 extends over 13 amino acids. From germline, CDR1 is SEHNR and CDR2 FQNEAQ (reference sequence). DNA of the CDR3: TGTGCCAGCAGCTTACAGAACCAAGAGACCCAGTACTTC. This translates into CASSLQNQETQYF.

This clone came up a few times. The V and J genes are TRBV7-2 and TRBJ2-2; D gene unclear. The germline V gene encodes CDR1 SGHTA and CDR2 FQGNSA. The CDR3 is 14 amino acids. The V end was cut by 1 base, the J end by 4 bases, with 7 bases between. DNA of the CDR3: TGTGCCAGCAGCTTAGGTCAAGCCACCGGGGAGCTGTTTTTT. Protein product: CASSLGQATGELFF.

The V gene is TRBV5-6, the J gene TRBJ2-7; TRBD2 is a possible D gene (5 bases). CDR3 size: 14 residues. CDR1 and CDR2 from the germline V gene are SGHDT and YYEEEE. V was shortened by 0 bases and J by 5 bases, with 12 bases between the two germline ends. CDR3 amino acids: CASSLGLARNEQYF. The CDR3 bases are TGTGCCAGCAGCTTGGGGCTAGCTCGCAACGAGCAGTACTTC.

The chain employs TRBV18 and TRBJ2-5, with 7 bases lining up with TRBD2. The germline CDR1 and CDR2 sequences are KGHSH and LQKENI. This CDR3 is 15 amino acids long. V shed 5 bases and J 1 base; nucleotides not matched to a gene: 7. The CDR3 DNA is TGTGCCAGCTCATGGGAGCGCGGGGGCCAAGAGACCCAGTACTTC. Translated: CASSWERGGQETQYF. Full variable domain (missing parts from reference TRBV18 and TRBJ2-5): NAGVMQNPRHLVRRRGQEARLRCSPMKGHSHVYWYRQLPEEGLKFMVYLQKENIIDESGMPKERFSAEFPKEGPSILRIQQVVRGDSAAYFCASSWERGGQETQYFGPGTRLLVL.

J is TRBJ2-1 and V is TRBV13; the match to TRBD2 covers 13 bases. Trimming removed 5 bases from V and 15 bases from J; junction bases left unmatched: 4. The germline V gene has CDR1 PRHDT and CDR2 FYEKMQ (reference sequence). This CDR3 is 12 amino acids long. DNA for the CDR3: TGTGCCAGCAGCAAGGGACTAGCGGGACCGTTCTTC. Amino acids: CASSKGLAGPFF.

The chain recombines TRBV7-8 with TRBJ2-7, with TRBD2 matching over 8 bases. The germline gives CDR1 SGHVS, CDR2 FQNEAQ. The CDR3 runs 16 residues. V lost 7 bases to trimming and J lost 3 bases; unmatched junction nucleotides: 14. In nucleotides, the CDR3 is TGTGCCAGCAAAAATCCAGCCGGGAGGGGTGACTACGAGCAGTACTTC. Amino acid sequence: CASKNPAGRGDYEQYF.

The CDR3 reads CASSPSVGLADLYEQYF. CDR3 nucleotide sequence: TGTGCCAGCAGCCCGTCCGTTGGGCTAGCGGACCTCTACGAGCAGTACTTC. V is TRBV4-2 and J is TRBJ2-7; 7 positions match TRBD2. The CDR3 is made up of 17 amino acids. The germline CDR1 and CDR2 sequences are LGHNA and YNFKEQ. Unmatched junction bases numbered 15, after V lost 4 bases and J lost 3 bases.

This chain uses TRBV2 with TRBJ2-7; perhaps TRBD2 as D (5 bases). The CDR3 totals 17 residues. Trimming removed 2 bases from V and 0 bases from J, with 17 bases in between. Germline CDR1 SNHLY, CDR2 FYNNEI. CDR3 in DNA: TGTGCCAGCAGTGAATGGTCGGACTTTCTCCCCTCCTACGAGCAGTACTTC. Translation: CASSEWSDFLPSYEQYF.

A single count supports this clone. The V and J genes are TRBV20-1 and TRBJ1-2; no clear D gene. Trimming removed 8 bases at V and 2 bases at J, with 9 bases between. The germline V gene has CDR1 DFQATT and CDR2 SNEGSKA (reference sequence). The CDR3 has 11 residues. The CDR3 sequence: CSPVANYGYTF. The CDR3 DNA follows: TGCAGTCCAGTGGCCAACTATGGCTACACCTTC.

The chain links TRBV7-2 to TRBJ2-5; D not resolved. Germline loops: CDR1 SGHTA, CDR2 FQGNSA. CDR3 length: 15 amino acids. V lost 4 bases to trimming and J lost 4 bases, with 16 bases between them. The CDR3 spells CASSSPSLARETQYF. CDR3 coding DNA: TGTGCCAGCAGCTCTCCTAGTTTGGCCCGAGAGACCCAGTACTTC.

This sequence joins TRBV27 and TRBJ1-1, with TRBD1 as a possible D gene (6 bases). The germline CDR1 and CDR2 sequences are MNHEY and SMNVEV (reference sequence). This CDR3 comprises 14 residues. Trimming took 5 bases from V and 4 from J, leaving 14 bases between them. CDR3 loop: CASSNPGAGTEAFF. The DNA of the CDR3 is TGTGCCAGCAGTAACCCAGGGGCTGGCACTGAAGCTTTCTTT.

Ten or more counts support this clone. The chain links TRBV18 to TRBJ1-2, with a possible D match to TRBD1 (6 bases). V dropped 1 base and J dropped 4 bases, with 22 bases sitting between them. This CDR3 is 18 amino acids long. Per germline, CDR1 KGHSH and CDR2 LQKENI. The CDR3 sequence: CASSPQGTLKPYSYGYTF. For the CDR3, the DNA is TGTGCCAGCTCACCACAAGGGACATTAAAACCCTATTCCTATGGCTACACCTTC.

The rearrangement links TRBV4-3 to TRBJ2-3, with 8 bases that match TRBD1. Per the germline V gene, CDR1 is LGHNA and CDR2 is YSLEER. CDR3 size: 14 residues. The J segment lost 5 bases and the V segment lost 1 base, leaving 2 bases of the junction unmatched. CDR3 sequence reads: CASSQGTGQDTQYF. Here the CDR3 DNA reads TGCGCCAGCAGCCAAGGGACAGGGCAAGATACGCAGTATTTT.

This chain connects TRBV19 to TRBJ2-7; no clear D. CDR1 is LNHDA and CDR2 is SQIVND in the germline V gene (reference sequence). This CDR3 has 17 residues. Trimming cost V 3 bases and J 0 bases, with 18 bases left between them. The CDR3: CASSISVVLYSSYEQYF. The CDR3 nucleotides are TGTGCCAGTAGTATTTCGGTGGTCCTGTATTCCTCCTACGAGCAGTACTTC.

This clone has a single count. CDR3 amino acids: CASSQRRDYPTSNTGELFF. DNA for the CDR3: TGTGCCAGCAGCCAGAGGAGGGACTACCCAACTTCGAACACCGGGGAGCTGTTTTTT. This rearrangement joins TRBV4-2 to TRBJ2-2, with 7 bases that match TRBD2. Trimming removed 3 bases from V and 0 bases from J; junction bases left unmatched: 13. Looked up from germline, CDR1 is LGHNA and CDR2 is YNFKEQ. This CDR3 has 19 residues.

The chain couples TRBV10-3 to TRBJ1-1; D possibly corresponds to TRBD1 (5 bases). The CDR3 loop spans 16 amino acids. V gave up 0 bases and J gave up 4 bases, with 15 bases separating them. Germline assignment: CDR1 ENHRY and CDR2 SYGVKD. CDR3 in amino acids: CAISESMGQGITEAFF. In DNA form, the CDR3 reads TGTGCCATCAGTGAGTCGATGGGGCAGGGCATCACTGAAGCTTTCTTT.

Comments on this clone: Other DNA variants within this sample encode the same CDR3. CDR3 sequence (DNA): TGTGCCAGCAGTTATGGTGGCGGGACCTACGAGCAGTACTTC. Amino acids: CASSYGGGTYEQYF. V and J are TRBV6-5 and TRBJ2-7; TRBD2 might be the D (6 bases). In germline, CDR1 is MNHEY, CDR2 SVGAGI. The CDR3 has 14 amino acids. Trimming shortened V by 3 bases and J by 2 bases, and 11 bases separated the two germline ends.

The gene calls are TRBV19 and TRBJ2-7; TRBD1 matches 9 bases. The CDR3 runs 14 residues. Trimming at V came to 4 bases and at J to 5 bases, leaving 6 bases not matched to a gene. CDR1 and CDR2 (germline): LNHDA, SQIVND (reference sequence). The CDR3, as DNA: TGTGCCAGTAGTAGTGGACAGGGGATGGACGAGCAGTACTTC. Residues: CASSSGQGMDEQYF.